Reported below is one T cell receptor beta chain. As yet, its antigen is unknown. The sample belongs to a study of OX40 agonist ivuxolimab in advanced cancers. About the research overall: Males comprised 70% to 90% of the group, whose mean age was approximately 62 years (range roughly 23 to 90).

Study-level findings and limits: Individuals who were partial responders at 0.1-3.0 mg/kg had clonal expansion that ranked among the lowest. The average count of expanded clones was higher among CD8+ T cells than among CD4+. There was clonal expansion of CD4+ and CD8+ blood T cells by week 6 at 0.1 to 3.0 mg/kg.

V lost 5 bases to trimming and J lost 4 bases; unmatched junction nucleotides: 6. CDR3 length: 15 amino acids. Looked up from germline, CDR1 is SGHAT and CDR2 is FQNNGV. Only in-frame clones appear in the TCRdb table, and some are missing; sequencing was by immunoSEQ multiplex PCR. The sample yields some 90,000 clones, roughly 93% seen once. Sequenced here: CD4+ or CD8+ T cells sorted from blood, sampled in a trial of the OX40 agonist ivuxolimab. The source of this sequence is an adult with an advanced solid tumor such as melanoma, head and neck, liver or kidney cancer. The chain joins TRBV11-2 to TRBJ2-3, with TRBD2 matching over 10 bases. CDR3 sequence (DNA): TGTGCCAGCAGCGAGCTTAGCGGGAGGTCAGATACGCAGTATTTT. It yields the protein CASSELSGRSDTQYF.